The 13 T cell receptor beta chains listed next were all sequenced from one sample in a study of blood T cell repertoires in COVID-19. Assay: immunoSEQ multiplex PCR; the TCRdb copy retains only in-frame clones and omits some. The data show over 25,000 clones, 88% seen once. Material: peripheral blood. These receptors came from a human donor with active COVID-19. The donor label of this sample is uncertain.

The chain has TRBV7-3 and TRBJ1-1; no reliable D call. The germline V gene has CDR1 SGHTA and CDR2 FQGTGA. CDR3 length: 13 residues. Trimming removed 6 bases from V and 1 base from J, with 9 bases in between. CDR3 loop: CASRSSGNTEAFF. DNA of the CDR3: TGTGCCAGCAGGTCGTCAGGGAACACTGAAGCTTTCTTT.

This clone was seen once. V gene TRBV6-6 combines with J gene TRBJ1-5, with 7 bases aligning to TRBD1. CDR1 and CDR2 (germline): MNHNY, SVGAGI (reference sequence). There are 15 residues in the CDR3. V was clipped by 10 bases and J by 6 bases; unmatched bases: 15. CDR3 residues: CATSSGQKFGQPQHF. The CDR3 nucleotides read TGTGCCACCTCCTCGGGACAGAAATTCGGTCAGCCCCAGCATTTT.

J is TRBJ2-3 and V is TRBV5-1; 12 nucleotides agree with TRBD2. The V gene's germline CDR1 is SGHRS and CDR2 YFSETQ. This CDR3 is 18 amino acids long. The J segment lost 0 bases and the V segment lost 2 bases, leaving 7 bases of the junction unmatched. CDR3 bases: TGCGCCAGCAGCTTTTCGACTAGCGGGGGTTATAGCACAGATACGCAGTATTTT. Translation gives CASSFSTSGGYSTDTQYF.

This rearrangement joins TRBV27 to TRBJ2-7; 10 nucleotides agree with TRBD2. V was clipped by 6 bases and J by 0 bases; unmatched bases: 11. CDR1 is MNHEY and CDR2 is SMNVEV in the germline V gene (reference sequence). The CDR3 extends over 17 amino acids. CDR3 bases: TGTGCCAGCAGGAGGCGTTCTAGCGGGGGCAGCTCCTACGAGCAGTACTTC. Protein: CASRRRSSGGSSYEQYF.

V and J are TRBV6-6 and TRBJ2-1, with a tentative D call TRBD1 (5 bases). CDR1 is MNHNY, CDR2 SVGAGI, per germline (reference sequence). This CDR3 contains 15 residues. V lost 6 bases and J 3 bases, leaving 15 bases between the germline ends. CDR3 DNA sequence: TGTGCCAGCAGCAGGGCCTTAGACAACTACAATGAGCAGTTCTTC. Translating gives CASSRALDNYNEQFF.

In DNA form, the CDR3 reads TGTGCCGGGGCCGAGGTTACAGATACGCAGTATTTT. This translates into CAGAEVTDTQYF. The chain combines TRBV7-9 with TRBJ2-3; a possible D gene is TRBD1 (5 bases). The CDR3 contains 12 residues. V lost 11 bases to trimming and J lost 3 bases, with 12 bases between them. Germline lookup yields CDR1 SEHNR and CDR2 FQNEAQ (reference sequence).

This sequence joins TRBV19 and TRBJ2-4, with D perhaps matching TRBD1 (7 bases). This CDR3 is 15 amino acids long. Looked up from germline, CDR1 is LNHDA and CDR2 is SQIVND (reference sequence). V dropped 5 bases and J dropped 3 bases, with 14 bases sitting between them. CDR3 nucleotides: TGTGCCAGTAGTCGTCAGGGGGGAGGCAAAAACATTCAGTACTTC. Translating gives CASSRQGGGKNIQYF.

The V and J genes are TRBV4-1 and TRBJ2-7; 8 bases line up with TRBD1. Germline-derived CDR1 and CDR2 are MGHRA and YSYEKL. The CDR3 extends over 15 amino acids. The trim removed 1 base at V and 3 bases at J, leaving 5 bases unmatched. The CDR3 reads CASSQAGTGGYEQYF. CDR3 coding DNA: TGCGCCAGCAGCCAAGCCGGGACAGGAGGCTACGAGCAGTACTTC.

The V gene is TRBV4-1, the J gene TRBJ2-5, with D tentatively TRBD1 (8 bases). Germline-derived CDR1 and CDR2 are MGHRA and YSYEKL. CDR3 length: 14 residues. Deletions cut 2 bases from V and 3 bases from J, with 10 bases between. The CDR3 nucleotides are TGCGCCAGCAGCCAAACAGGGGGGGAAGAGACCCAGTACTTC. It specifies CASSQTGGEETQYF.

CDR3 DNA sequence: TGTGCCAGCAGCTTACAGTCCCCCTTGAACACTGAAGCTTTCTTT. As protein: CASSLQSPLNTEAFF. This chain links TRBV11-2 with TRBJ1-1; the D is unclear. Germline assignment: CDR1 SGHAT and CDR2 FQNNGV. The CDR3 consists of 15 residues. Trimming pared 2 bases from V and 0 bases from J, leaving 10 bases between.

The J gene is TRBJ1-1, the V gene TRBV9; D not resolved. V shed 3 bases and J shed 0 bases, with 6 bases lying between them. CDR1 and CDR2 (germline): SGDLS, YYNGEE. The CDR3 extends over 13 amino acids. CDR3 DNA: TGTGCCAGCAGCGCCCAGTTGAACACTGAAGCTTTCTTT. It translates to CASSAQLNTEAFF.

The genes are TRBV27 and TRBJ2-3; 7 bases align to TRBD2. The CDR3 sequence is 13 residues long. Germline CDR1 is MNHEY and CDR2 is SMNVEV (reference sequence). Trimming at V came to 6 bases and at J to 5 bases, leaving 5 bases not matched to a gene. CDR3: CASRPSGRDTQYF. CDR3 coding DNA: TGTGCCAGCAGGCCTAGCGGAAGAGATACGCAGTATTTT.

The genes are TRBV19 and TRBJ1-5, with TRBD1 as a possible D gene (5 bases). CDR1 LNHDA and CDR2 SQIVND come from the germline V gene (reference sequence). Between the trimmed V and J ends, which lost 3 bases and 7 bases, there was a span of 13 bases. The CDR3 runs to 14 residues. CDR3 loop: CASSIQGLGQPQHF. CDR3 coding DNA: TGTGCCAGTAGTATCCAGGGATTAGGGCAGCCCCAGCATTTT.